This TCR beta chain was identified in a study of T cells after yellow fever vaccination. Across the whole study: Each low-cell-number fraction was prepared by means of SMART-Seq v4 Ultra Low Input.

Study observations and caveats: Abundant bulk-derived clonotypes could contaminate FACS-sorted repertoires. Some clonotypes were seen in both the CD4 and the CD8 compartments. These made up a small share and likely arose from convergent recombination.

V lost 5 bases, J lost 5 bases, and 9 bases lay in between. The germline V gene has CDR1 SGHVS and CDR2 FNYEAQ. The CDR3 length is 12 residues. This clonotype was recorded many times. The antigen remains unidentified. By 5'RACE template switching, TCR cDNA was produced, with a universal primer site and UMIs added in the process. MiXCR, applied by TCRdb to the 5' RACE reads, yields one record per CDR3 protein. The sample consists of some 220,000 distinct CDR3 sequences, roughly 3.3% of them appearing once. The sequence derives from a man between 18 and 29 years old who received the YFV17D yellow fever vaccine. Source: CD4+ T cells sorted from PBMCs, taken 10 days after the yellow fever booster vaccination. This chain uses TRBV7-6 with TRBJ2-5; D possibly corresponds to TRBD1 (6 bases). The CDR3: CASSATGETQYF. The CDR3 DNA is TGTGCCAGCAGCGCCACAGGGGAGACCCAGTACTTC.